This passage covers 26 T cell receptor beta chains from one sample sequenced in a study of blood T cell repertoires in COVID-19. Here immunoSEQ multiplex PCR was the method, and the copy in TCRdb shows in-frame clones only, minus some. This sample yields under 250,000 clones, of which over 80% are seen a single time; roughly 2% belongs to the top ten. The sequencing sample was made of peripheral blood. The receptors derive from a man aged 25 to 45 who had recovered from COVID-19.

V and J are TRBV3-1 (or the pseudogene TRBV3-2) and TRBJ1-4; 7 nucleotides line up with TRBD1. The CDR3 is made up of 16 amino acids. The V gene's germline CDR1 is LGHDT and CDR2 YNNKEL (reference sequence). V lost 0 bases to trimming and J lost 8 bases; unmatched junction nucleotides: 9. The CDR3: CASSQDLPGGREKLFF. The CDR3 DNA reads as TGTGCCAGCAGCCAAGATCTGCCAGGGGGAAGAGAAAAACTGTTTTTT.

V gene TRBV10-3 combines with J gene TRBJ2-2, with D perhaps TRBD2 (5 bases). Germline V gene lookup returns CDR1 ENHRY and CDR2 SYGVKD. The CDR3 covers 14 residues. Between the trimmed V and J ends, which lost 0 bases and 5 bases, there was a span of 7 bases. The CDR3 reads CAISESRETGELFF. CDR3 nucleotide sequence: TGTGCCATCAGTGAGTCGAGGGAAACCGGGGAGCTGTTTTTT.

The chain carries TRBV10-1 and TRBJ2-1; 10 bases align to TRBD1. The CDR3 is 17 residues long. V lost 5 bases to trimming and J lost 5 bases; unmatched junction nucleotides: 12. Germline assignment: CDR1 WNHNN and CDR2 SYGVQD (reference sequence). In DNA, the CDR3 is TGCGCCAGCAGTTCATACCTCCCGGGACAGGGGAACAATGAGCAGTTCTTC. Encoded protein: CASSSYLPGQGNNEQFF.

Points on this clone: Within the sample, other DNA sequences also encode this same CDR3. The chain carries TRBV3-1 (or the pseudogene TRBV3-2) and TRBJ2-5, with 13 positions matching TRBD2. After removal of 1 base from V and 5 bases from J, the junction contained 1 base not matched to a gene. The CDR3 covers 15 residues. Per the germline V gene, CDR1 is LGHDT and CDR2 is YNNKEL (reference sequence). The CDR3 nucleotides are TGTGCCAGCAGCCAAGGACTAGCGGGGGGTGAGACCCAGTACTTC. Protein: CASSQGLAGGETQYF.

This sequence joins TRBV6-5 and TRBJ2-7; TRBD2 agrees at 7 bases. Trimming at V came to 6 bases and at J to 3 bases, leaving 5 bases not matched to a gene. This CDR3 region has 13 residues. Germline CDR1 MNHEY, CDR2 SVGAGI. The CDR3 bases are TGTGCCAGCAGAGCGGGACGGGACTACGAGCAGTACGTC. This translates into CASRAGRDYEQYV.

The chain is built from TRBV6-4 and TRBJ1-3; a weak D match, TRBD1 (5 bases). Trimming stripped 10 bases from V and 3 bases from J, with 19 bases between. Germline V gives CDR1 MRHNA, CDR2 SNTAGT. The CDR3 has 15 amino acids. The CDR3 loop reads CAILPREGGGNTIYF. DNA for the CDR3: TGTGCCATCCTTCCCAGGGAGGGTGGTGGAAACACCATATATTTT.

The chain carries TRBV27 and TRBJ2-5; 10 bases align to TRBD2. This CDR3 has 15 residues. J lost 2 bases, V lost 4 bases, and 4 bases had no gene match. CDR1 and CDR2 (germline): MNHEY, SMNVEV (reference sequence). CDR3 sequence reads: CASSSWTSGQETQYF. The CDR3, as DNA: TGTGCCAGCAGTTCATGGACTAGCGGTCAAGAGACCCAGTACTTC.

This chain's CDR3 is CASSLGYTGPYEQYF. In DNA, the CDR3 is TGTGCCAGCAGCCTCGGCTACACAGGGCCGTACGAGCAGTACTTC. This chain joins TRBV14 and TRBJ2-7, with D tentatively TRBD1 (6 bases). Trimming pared 4 bases from V and 4 bases from J, leaving 17 bases between. CDR3 length equals 15 residues. Germline CDR1 and CDR2: SGHDN and FVKESK.

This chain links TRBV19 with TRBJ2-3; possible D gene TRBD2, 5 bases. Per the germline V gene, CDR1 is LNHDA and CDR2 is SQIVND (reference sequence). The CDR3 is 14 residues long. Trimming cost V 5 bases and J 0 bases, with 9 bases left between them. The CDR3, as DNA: TGTGCCAGTAGTCCTCAGCGGAGCACAGATACGCAGTATTTT. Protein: CASSPQRSTDTQYF.

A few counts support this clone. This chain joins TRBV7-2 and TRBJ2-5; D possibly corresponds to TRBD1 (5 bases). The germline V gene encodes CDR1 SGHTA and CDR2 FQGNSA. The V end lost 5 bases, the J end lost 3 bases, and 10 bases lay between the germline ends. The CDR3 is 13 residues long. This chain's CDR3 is CASSPDSEETQYF. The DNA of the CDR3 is TGTGCCAGCAGCCCTGACAGTGAAGAGACCCAGTACTTC.

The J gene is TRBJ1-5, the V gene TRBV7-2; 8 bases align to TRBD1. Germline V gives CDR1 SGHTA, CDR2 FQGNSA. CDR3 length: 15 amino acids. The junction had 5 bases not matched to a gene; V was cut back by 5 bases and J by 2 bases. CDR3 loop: CASSPRGLGNQPQHF. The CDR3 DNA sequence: TGTGCCAGCAGCCCCAGGGGGCTGGGCAATCAGCCCCAGCATTTT.

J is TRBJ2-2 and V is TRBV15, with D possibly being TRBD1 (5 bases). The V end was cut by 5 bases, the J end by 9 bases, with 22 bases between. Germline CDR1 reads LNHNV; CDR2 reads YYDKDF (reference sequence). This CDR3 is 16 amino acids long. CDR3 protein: CATSVNQEGDLRELFF. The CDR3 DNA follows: TGTGCCACCAGCGTAAACCAAGAAGGGGATCTCAGGGAGCTGTTTTTT. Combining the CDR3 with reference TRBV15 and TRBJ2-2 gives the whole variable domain DAMVIQNPRYQVTQFGKPVTLSCSQTLNHNVMYWYQQKSSQAPKLLFHYYDKDFNNEADTPDNFQSRRPNTSFCFLDIRSPGLGDTAMYLCATSVNQEGDLRELFFGEGSRLTVL.

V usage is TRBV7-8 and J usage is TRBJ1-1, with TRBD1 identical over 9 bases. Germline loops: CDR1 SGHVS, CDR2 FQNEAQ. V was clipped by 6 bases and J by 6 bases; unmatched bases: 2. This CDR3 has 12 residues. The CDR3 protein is CASRTGGSEAFF. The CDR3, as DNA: TGTGCCAGCAGGACAGGGGGATCTGAAGCTTTCTTT.

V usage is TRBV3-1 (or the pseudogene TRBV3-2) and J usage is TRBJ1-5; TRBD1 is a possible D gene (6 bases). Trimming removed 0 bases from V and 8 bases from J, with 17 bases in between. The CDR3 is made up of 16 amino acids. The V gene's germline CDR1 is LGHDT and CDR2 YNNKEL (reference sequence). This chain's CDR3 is CASSQDASFRGEPQHF. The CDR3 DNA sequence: TGTGCCAGCAGCCAAGATGCGTCCTTCAGGGGTGAGCCCCAGCATTTT.

The CDR3 is CASSSDGQGAYTEAFF. The CDR3 bases are TGCGCCAGCAGCTCTGACGGACAGGGGGCCTACACTGAAGCTTTCTTT. V is TRBV5-1 and J is TRBJ1-1; TRBD1 aligns across 11 bases. The CDR3 spans 16 residues. Trimming removed 3 bases from V and 3 bases from J; junction bases left unmatched: 7. Per germline, CDR1 SGHRS and CDR2 YFSETQ. The full variable domain, rest sourced from reference TRBV5-1 and TRBJ1-1, is KAGVTQTPRYLIKTRGQQVTLSCSPISGHRSVSWYQQTPGQGLQFLFEYFSETQRNKGNFPGRFSGRQFSNSRSEMNVSTLELGDSALYLCASSSDGQGAYTEAFFGQGTRLTVV.

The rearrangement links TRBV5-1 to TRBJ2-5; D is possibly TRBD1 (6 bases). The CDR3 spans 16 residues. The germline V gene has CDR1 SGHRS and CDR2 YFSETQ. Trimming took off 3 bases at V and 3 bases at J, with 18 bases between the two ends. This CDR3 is CASSSPNVGAKETQYF. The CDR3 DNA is TGCGCCAGCAGCTCCCCCAATGTGGGGGCCAAAGAGACCCAGTACTTC.

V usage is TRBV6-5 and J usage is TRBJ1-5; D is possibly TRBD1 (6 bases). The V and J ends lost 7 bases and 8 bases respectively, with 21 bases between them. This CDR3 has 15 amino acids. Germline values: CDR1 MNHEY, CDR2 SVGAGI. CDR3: CASTESGGNREPQHF. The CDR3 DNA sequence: TGTGCCAGCACCGAGAGTGGGGGCAATCGGGAGCCCCAGCATTTT.

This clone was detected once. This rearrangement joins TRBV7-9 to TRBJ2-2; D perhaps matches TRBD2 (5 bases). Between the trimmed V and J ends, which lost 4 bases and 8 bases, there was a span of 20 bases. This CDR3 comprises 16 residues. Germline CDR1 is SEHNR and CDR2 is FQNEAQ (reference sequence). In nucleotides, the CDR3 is TGTGCCAGCAGCTCCTCGAGGGAGTATGGGTCAGGGGAGCTGTTTTTT. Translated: CASSSSREYGSGELFF.

CDR3 sequence: CASSPGQGGSGYTF. CDR3 coding DNA: TGTGCCAGCTCACCAGGACAGGGGGGAAGTGGCTACACCTTC. The gene calls are TRBV18 and TRBJ1-2, with 10 positions matching TRBD1. This CDR3 spans 14 amino acids. Germline V gene data show CDR1 as KGHSH and CDR2 as LQKENI. The ends lost 2 bases at V and 7 bases at J; junction bases unmatched: 4.

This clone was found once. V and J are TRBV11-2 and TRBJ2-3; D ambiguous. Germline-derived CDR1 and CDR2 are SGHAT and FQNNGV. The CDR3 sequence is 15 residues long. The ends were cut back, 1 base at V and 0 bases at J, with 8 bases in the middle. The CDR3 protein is CASSLAVSSTDTQYF. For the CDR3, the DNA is TGTGCCAGCAGCTTAGCGGTGTCTAGCACAGATACGCAGTATTTT.

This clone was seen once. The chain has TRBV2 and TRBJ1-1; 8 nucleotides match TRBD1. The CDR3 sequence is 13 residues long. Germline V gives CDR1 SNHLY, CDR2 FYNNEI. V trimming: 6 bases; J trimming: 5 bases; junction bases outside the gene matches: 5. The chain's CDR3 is CASRDRVRTEAFF. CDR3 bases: TGTGCCAGCAGGGACAGGGTGCGGACTGAAGCTTTCTTT.

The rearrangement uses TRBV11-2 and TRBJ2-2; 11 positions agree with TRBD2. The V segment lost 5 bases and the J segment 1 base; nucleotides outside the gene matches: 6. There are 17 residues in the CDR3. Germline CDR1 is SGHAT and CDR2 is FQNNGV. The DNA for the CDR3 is TGTGCCAGCAGCCTAGGACTAGCGGGCCTGAACACCGGGGAGCTGTTTTTT. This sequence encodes CASSLGLAGLNTGELFF.

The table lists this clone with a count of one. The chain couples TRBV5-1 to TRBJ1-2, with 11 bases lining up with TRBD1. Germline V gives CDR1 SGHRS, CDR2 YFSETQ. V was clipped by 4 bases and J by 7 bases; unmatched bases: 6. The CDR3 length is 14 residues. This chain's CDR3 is CASSGTGGVRGYTF. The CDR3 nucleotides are TGCGCCAGCAGCGGGACAGGGGGGGTTCGTGGCTACACCTTC.

CDR3 coding DNA: TGCGCCAGCAGCCCCGATGGAACAGGGGGATACGAGCAGTACTTC. Protein product: CASSPDGTGGYEQYF. This rearrangement joins TRBV5-1 to TRBJ2-7; 8 bases align to TRBD1. J gave up 4 bases and V 4 bases, and 10 bases lay outside the gene matches. Germline CDR1 is SGHRS and CDR2 is YFSETQ. The CDR3 consists of 15 residues.

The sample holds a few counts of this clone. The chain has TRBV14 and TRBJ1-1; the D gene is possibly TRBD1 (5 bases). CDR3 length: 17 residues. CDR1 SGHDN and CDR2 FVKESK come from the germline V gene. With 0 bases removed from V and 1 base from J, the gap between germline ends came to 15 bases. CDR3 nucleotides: TGTGCCAGCAGCCAAGACGAATTTCGACAGCCGAACACTGAAGCTTTCTTT. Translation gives CASSQDEFRQPNTEAFF.

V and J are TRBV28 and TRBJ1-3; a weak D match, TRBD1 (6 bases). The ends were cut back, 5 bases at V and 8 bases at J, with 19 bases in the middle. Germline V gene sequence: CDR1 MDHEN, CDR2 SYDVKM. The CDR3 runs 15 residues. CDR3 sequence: CASSPTAIGGHTIYF. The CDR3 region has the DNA TGTGCCAGCAGTCCCACCGCGATTGGGGGCCACACCATATATTTT.